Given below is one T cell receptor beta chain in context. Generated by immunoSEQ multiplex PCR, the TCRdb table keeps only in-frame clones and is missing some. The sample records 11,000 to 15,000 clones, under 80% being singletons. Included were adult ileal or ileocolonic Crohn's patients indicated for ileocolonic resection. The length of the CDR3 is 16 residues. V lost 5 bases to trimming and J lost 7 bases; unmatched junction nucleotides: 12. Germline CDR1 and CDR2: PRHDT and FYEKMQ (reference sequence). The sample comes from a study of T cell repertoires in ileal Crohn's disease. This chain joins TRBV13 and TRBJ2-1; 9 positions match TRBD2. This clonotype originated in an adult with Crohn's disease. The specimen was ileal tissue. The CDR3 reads CASSPAAGGQGNEQFF. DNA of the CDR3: TGTGCCAGCAGCCCTGCCGCGGGGGGGCAGGGAAATGAGCAGTTCTTC.